The subject of this entry is one TCR beta chain. As yet, its antigen is unknown. Germline CDR1 and CDR2: SGDLS and YYNGEE. The CDR3 runs 15 residues. V was cut by 0 bases and J by 2 bases, with 9 bases left in between. These data belong to a study of early T cells in non-severe SARS-CoV-2 infection. Study context: Bulk RNA taken from unsorted whole blood was sequenced, leaving chains unpaired. The study, taken as a whole, reports: Matching against VDJdb likely underestimated virus-specific expansions, favoring anti-spike CD8.

Individual cDNA molecules each received unique molecular identifiers attached to them. MiXCR, run by TCRdb on the 5' RACE reads, gives a single entry per CDR3 protein. This repertoire shows about 98,000 distinct CDR3 sequences, under 15% found once; its top ten account for approximately 6.4%. The V call is TRBV9, the J call TRBJ2-1; D remains unclear. Sequencing was performed on whole blood. The receptor was isolated from an adult who was a healthcare worker with PCR-confirmed SARS-CoV-2 infection or an uninfected control (not recorded which). The CDR3 reads CASSVAPGPYNEQFF. The DNA of the CDR3 is TGTGCCAGCAGCGTAGCCCCAGGCCCCTACAATGAGCAGTTCTTC. Based on the CDR3 plus reference TRBV9 and TRBJ2-1, the full variable domain is DSGVTQTPKHLITATGQRVTLRCSPRSGDLSVYWYQQSLDQGLQFLIQYYNGEERAKGNILERFSAQQFPDLHSELNLSSLELGDSALYFCASSVAPGPYNEQFFGPGTRLTVL.